This T cell receptor beta chain is from a study of blood T cells in healthy people across ages. Overall study findings and caveats: Percentage of naive T cells showed a strong correlation with TCR beta diversity. It was the long-lived donors that had more naive CD4+ cells and higher diversity than aged donors.

For every donor, a draw yielded ten milliliters of peripheral blood. Concerning this clonotype itself: The antigen is not known.

V was pared by 6 bases and J by 8 bases, with 16 bases between. This CDR3 has 14 residues. Germline CDR1 and CDR2: MNHEY and SMNVEV (reference sequence). With a J-beta primer mix and a sample-barcoded 5' primer, a second PCR ran about 7 to 11 cycles. TCRdb re-called the 5' RACE reads through MiXCR, storing one row per CDR3 protein. This table holds some 920,000 distinct CDR3 sequences, just over 50% found once. The rearrangement uses TRBV27 and TRBJ1-4; D is unclear. Input material: blood. The receptor's source is a woman aged 60-75 years in good health. CDR3 loop: CASRTLISWEKLFF. CDR3 nucleotide sequence: TGTGCCAGCAGGACCTTGATCTCCTGGGAAAAACTGTTTTTT.